This TCR beta chain was sequenced in a study of blood T cell repertoires in COVID-19. Study overall: Acute-phase and convalescent COVID-19 samples originated in the United States, Italy and Spain. Sources were T cells, B-cell-depleted T cells, or PBMCs; the material itself was cDNA or gDNA.

Germline loops: CDR1 MDHEN, CDR2 SYDVKM. Losses at the gene ends were 5 bases for V and 6 bases for J; bases not matched to a gene: 8. The CDR3 consists of 15 residues. Under the authors' procedure: The authors estimated nucleated cell counts from reference gene primer amplification. This table comes from immunoSEQ multiplex PCR, and its TCRdb copy is limited to in-frame clones, with some not included. For V, J and clone size, that table is used; D and trimming come from the DNA. The data show tens of thousands of clones, roughly 76% seen once. The chain uses TRBV28 and TRBJ2-2; TRBD1 aligns across 8 bases. The specimen sequenced was peripheral blood. The receptor was isolated from a woman over 75 with active or convalescent COVID-19. The CDR3 reads CASSPADRGAGELFF. The CDR3 DNA reads as TGTGCCAGCAGTCCAGCAGACAGGGGTGCCGGGGAGCTGTTTTTT.